This TCR beta chain originates from a study of blood T cell repertoires in COVID-19 (TCRdb year 2020). With respect to the entire study: Samples covering the acute and convalescent phases of COVID-19 were provided by collaborators in the United States, Italy and Spain. The dataset comprised deeply sampled blood TCRbeta repertoires from subjects exposed to, actively infected with, or recovered from COVID-19. Where available, HLA class I and class II types were taken from metadata supplied by the sample provider and were not determined by assay-based typing. The samples were drawn from the first 160 participants of the ongoing ImmuneRACE study and from roughly 1,300 subjects provided by 6 global collaborators. Nearly every sample came with metadata listing a de-identified subject ID, COVID-19 status, age in years and sex. The repertoires were released in a freely available public database meant as a resource for research on the immune response to SARS-CoV-2. The prospective study material was composed of cDNA or gDNA derived from T cells, B-cell-depleted T cells, or PBMCs. Broader findings and caveats from the paper: How much clinical and demographic metadata was included differed by source and by participant, and the metadata was provided uncurated.

A second Seattle source provided samples from volunteer blood donors who had recovered from COVID-19. Collaborating institutions collected whole blood in K2EDTA tubes following their own protocols. For TCRbeta analysis, collaborator samples were shipped as frozen whole blood, as isolated PBMCs, or as DNA extracted from either sample type. V was cut back by 4 bases and J by 5 bases, leaving a gap of 19 bases between them. Looking up the germline V gene yields CDR1 SGHRS and CDR2 YFSETQ. The CDR3 starts with the cysteine, ends with the phenylalanine, and has 16 residues. Just the 48-base CDR3 DNA is kept, in frame starting at base 1. Comment on this clone: Its antigen is currently not known. Per-base qualities were not stored, and no clone one base away is much larger.

TCRbeta CDR3 regions were amplified from genomic DNA using the immunoSEQ Assay, a bias-controlled multiplex PCR. For the original study's pipeline: The number of nucleated cells in each sample was estimated by amplification of reference gene primers within the assay. To quantify the absolute abundance of each unique TCRbeta CDR3 rearrangement, sequence reads were collapsed and filtered. Productive Simpson clonality was computed per sample as the square root of Simpson's diversity index over productive rearrangements. This immuneACCESS table, as held by TCRdb, lists in-frame sequences with V and J called but not all clones. Of the missing ones, under half trace to an unresolved V gene in checked studies; the others have no known cause. V, J and clone size reflect that table, while D and trimming were determined from the DNA. This sample has a few hundred thousand clones in its table, and more than 80% of those were observed once. 6.4% of the sample lies in the top ten.

The sequence came from a man between 18 and 29 years old who had recovered from COVID-19. The sample taken for sequencing was peripheral blood. The receptor chain draws on TRBV5-1 and TRBJ2-1; possibly the D gene is TRBD1, per 5 matching bases. The bases read TGCGCCAGCAGCACCGCCCCGCGACAGACCAACAATGAGCAGTTCTTC. Protein translation: CASSTAPRQTNNEQFF.